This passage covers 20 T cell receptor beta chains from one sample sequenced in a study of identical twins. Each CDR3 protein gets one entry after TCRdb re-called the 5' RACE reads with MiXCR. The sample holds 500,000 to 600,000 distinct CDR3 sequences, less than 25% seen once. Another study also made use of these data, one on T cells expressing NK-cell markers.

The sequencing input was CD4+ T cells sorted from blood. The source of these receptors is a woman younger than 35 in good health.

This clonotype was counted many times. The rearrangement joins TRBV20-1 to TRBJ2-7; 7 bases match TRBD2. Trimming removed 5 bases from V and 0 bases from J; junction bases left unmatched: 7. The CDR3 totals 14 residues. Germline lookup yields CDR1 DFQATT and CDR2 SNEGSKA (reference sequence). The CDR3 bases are TGCAGTGCTTTCTCCGGGGGGAGCTCCTACGAGCAGTACTTC. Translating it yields CSAFSGGSSYEQYF.

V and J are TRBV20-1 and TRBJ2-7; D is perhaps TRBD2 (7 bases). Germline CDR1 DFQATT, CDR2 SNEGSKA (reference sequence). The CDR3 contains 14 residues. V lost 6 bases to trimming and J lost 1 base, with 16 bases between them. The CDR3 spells CSACEGGQSYEQYF. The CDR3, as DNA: TGCAGTGCCTGTGAGGGGGGGCAATCCTACGAGCAGTACTTC.

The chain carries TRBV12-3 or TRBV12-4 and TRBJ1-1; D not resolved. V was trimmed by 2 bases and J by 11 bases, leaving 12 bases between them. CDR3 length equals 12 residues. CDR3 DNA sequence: TGTGCCAGCAGTTTAAGTGAGGCCGGGGCTTTCTTT. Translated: CASSLSEAGAFF.

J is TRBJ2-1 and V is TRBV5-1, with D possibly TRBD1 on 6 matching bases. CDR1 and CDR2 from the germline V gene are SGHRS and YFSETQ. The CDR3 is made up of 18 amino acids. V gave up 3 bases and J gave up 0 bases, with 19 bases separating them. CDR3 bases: TGCGCCAGCAGCTCCTCCCGTATACAGGGCCTCTCCTACAATGAGCAGTTCTTC. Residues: CASSSSRIQGLSYNEQFF.

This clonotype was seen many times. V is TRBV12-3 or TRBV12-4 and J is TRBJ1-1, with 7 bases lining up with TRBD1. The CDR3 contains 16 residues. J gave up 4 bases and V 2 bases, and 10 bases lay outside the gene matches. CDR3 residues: CASSLMGQAGGTEAFF. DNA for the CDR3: TGTGCCAGCAGTTTAATGGGGCAGGCAGGGGGCACTGAAGCTTTCTTT.

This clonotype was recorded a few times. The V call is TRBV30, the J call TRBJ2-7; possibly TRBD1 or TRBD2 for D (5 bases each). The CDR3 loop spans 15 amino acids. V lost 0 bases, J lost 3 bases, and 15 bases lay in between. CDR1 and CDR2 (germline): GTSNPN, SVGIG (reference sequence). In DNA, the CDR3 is TGTGCCTGGAGTGTACCGGGACGTACCTTCTACGAGCAGTACTTC. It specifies CAWSVPGRTFYEQYF.

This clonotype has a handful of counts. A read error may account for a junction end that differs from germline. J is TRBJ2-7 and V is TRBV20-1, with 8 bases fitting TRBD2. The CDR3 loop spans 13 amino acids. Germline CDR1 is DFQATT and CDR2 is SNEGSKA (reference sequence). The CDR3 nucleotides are TGCAGTGCTCAAAAGGGGGTGGCGGGGGGATTACACTTC. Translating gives CSAQKGVAGGLHF.

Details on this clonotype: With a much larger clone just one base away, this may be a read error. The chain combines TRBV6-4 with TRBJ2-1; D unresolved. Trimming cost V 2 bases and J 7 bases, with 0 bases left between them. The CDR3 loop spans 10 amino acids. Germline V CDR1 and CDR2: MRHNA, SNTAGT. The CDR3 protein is CASSDNEQFF. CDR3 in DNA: TGTGCCAGCAGTGACAATGAGCAGTTCTTC.

CDR3: CASSETSTRSYEQYF. CDR3 coding DNA: TGTGCCAGCAGCGAGACTAGCACTCGGTCCTACGAGCAGTACTTC. This rearrangement joins TRBV7-2 to TRBJ2-7; 7 bases are shared with TRBD2. Germline CDR1 is SGHTA and CDR2 is FQGNSA. This CDR3 contains 15 residues. The V and J ends lost 5 bases and 1 base, in that order; junction bases with no gene match: 8.

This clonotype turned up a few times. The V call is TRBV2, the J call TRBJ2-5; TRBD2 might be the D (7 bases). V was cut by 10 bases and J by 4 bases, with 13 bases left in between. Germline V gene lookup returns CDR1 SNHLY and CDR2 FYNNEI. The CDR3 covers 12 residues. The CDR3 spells CATRGAGETQYF. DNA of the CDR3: TGTGCCACCCGGGGGGCAGGAGAGACCCAGTACTTC.

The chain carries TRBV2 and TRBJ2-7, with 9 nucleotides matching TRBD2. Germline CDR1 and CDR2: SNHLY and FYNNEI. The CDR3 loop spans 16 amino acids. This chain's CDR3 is CALGAGGPNESEKQYF. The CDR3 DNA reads TGTGCGTTAGGGGCGGGAGGGCCCAACGAGTCTGAGAAGCAGTACTTC.

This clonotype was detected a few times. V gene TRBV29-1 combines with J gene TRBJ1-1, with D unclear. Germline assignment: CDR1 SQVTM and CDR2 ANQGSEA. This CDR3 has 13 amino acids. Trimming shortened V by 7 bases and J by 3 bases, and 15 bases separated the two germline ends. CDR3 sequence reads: CSATLNTDTEAFF. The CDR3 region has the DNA TGCAGCGCCACCCTTAACACGGACACTGAAGCTTTCTTT.

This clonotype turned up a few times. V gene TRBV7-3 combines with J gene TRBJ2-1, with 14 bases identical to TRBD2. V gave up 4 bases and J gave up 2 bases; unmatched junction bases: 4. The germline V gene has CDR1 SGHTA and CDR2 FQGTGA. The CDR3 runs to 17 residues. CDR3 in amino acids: CASSSPGLAGAYNEQFF. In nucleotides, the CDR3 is TGTGCCAGCAGCTCTCCGGGACTAGCGGGGGCCTACAATGAGCAGTTCTTC.

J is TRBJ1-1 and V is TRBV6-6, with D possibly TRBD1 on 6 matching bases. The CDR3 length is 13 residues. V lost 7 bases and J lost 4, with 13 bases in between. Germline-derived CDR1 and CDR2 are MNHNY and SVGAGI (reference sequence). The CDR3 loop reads CASTQQGSTEAFF. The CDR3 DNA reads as TGTGCCAGCACTCAACAGGGATCCACTGAAGCTTTCTTT.

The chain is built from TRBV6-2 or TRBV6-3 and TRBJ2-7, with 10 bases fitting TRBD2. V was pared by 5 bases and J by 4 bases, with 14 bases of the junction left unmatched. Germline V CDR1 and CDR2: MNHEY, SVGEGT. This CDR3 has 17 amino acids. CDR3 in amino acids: CASSPPTSSGREYEQYF. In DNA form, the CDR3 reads TGTGCCAGCAGTCCTCCGACCTCCAGCGGGAGGGAGTACGAGCAGTACTTC.

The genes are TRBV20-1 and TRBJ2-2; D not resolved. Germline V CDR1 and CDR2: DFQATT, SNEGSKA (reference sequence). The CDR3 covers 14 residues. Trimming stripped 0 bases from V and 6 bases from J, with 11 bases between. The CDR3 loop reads CSARDYRAAGELFF. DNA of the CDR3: TGCAGTGCTAGAGATTACCGGGCGGCCGGGGAGCTGTTTTTT.

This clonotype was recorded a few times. The CDR3 loop reads CASSPARNEQFF. DNA of the CDR3: TGTGCCAGCAGCCCAGCGCGGAATGAGCAGTTCTTC. This sequence joins TRBV12-3 or TRBV12-4 and TRBJ2-1; D is ambiguous. The V and J ends lost 6 bases and 7 bases respectively, with 10 bases between them. The CDR3 consists of 12 residues.

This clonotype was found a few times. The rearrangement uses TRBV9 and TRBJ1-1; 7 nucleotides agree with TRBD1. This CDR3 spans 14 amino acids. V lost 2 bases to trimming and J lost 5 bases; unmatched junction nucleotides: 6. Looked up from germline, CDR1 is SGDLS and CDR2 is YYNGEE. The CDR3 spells CASSVAQGGTEAFF. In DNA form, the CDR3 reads TGTGCCAGCAGCGTGGCCCAGGGGGGTACTGAAGCTTTCTTT.

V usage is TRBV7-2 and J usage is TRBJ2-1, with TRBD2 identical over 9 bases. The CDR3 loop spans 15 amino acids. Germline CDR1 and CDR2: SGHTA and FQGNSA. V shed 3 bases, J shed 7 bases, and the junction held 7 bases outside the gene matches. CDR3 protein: CASSFRRTSVNEQFF. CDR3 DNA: TGTGCCAGCAGCTTTAGGAGGACTAGCGTAAATGAGCAGTTCTTC.

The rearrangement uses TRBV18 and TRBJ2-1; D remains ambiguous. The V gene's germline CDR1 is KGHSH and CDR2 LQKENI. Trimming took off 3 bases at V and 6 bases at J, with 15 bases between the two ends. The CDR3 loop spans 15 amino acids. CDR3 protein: CASSPGSVRSNEQFF. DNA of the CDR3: TGTGCCAGCTCACCCGGCTCCGTGAGGAGCAATGAGCAGTTCTTC.